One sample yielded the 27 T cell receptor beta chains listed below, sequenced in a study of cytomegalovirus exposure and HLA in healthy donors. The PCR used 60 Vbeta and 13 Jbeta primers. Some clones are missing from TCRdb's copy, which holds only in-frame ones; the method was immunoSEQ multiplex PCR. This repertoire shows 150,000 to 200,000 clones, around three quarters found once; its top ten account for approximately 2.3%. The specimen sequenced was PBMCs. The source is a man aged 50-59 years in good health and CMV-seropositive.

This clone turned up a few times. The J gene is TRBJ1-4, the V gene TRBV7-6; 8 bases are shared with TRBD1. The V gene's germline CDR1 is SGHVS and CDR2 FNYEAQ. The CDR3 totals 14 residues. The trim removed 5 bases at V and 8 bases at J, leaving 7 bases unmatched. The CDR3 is CASSQGQGGEKLFF. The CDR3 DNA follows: TGTGCCAGCAGCCAAGGACAGGGTGGCGAAAAACTGTTTTTT.

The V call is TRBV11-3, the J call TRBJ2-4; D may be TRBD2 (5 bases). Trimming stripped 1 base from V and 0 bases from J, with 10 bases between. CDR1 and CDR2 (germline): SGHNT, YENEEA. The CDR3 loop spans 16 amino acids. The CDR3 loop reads CASSLVDSLAKNIQYF. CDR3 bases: TGTGCCAGCAGCTTAGTGGACTCACTAGCCAAAAACATTCAGTACTTC.

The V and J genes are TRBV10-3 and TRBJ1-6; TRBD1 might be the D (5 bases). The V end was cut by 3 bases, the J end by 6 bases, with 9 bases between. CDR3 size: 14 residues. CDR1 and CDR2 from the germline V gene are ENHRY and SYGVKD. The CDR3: CAISELGPNSPLHF. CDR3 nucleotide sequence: TGTGCCATCAGTGAATTGGGGCCTAATTCACCCCTCCACTTT.

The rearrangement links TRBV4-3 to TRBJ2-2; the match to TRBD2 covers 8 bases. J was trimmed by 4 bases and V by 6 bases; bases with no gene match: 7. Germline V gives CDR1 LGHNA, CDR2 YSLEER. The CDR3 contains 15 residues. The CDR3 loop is CASSPGGLSTGELFF. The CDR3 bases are TGCGCCAGCAGTCCGGGGGGGCTTAGCACCGGGGAGCTGTTTTTT.

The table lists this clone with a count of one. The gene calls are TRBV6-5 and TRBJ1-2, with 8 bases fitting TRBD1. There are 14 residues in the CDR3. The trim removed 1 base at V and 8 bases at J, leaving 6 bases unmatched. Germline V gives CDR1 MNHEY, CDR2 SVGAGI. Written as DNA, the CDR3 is TGTGCCAGCAGTTACTTTACAGGGGGAGGAGGCTACACCTTC. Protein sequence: CASSYFTGGGGYTF.

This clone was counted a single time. The CDR3 reads CASSHFYEQYF. CDR3 DNA sequence: TGTGCCAGCAGCCACTTCTACGAGCAGTACTTC. The chain couples TRBV7-8 to TRBJ2-7; D not resolved. Looked up from germline, CDR1 is SGHVS and CDR2 is FQNEAQ. The CDR3 consists of 11 residues. Trimming shortened V by 5 bases and J by 3 bases, and 5 bases separated the two germline ends.

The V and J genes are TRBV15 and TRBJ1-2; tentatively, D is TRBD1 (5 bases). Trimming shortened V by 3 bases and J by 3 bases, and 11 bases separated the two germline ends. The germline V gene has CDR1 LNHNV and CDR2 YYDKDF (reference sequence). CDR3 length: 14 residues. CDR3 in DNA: TGTGCCACCAGCAGGACAGATCCCGACTATGGCTACACCTTC. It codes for CATSRTDPDYGYTF.

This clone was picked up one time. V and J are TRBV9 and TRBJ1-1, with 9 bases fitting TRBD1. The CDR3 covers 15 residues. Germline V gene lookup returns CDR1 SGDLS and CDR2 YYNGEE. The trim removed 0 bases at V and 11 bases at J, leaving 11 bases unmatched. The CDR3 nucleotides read TGTGCCAGCAGCGTAGAGGGGACAGGGAAGATTGGTGCTTTCTTT. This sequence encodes CASSVEGTGKIGAFF.

The CDR3 loop is CASSFGQGAIGETQYF. CDR3 sequence (DNA): TGCGCCAGCAGCTTCGGACAGGGGGCTATTGGAGAGACCCAGTACTTC. The chain couples TRBV5-1 to TRBJ2-5; TRBD1 agrees at 11 bases. This CDR3 is 16 amino acids long. Germline assignment: CDR1 SGHRS and CDR2 YFSETQ. V lost 2 bases to trimming and J lost 4 bases; unmatched junction nucleotides: 7.

Here the CDR3 reads CASRLRATEDSWDEQFF. CDR3 bases: TGTGCCAGCAGGCTGAGGGCAACCGAGGACAGTTGGGATGAGCAGTTCTTC. The rearrangement uses TRBV7-6 and TRBJ2-1; TRBD1 is a possible D gene (6 bases). Germline V gene data show CDR1 as SGHVS and CDR2 as FNYEAQ. V lost 6 bases and J 8 bases, leaving 26 bases between the germline ends. CDR3 length: 17 residues.

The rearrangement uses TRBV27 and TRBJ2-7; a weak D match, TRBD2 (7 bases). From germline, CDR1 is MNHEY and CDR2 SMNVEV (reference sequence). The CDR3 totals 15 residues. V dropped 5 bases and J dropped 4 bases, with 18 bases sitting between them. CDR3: CASSTKGGGTYEQYF. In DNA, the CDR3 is TGTGCCAGCAGTACGAAAGGGGGGGGGACTTACGAGCAGTACTTC.

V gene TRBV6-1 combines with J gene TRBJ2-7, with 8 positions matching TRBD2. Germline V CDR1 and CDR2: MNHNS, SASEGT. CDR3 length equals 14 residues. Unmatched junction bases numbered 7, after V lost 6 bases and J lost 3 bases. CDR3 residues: CASSPTTSGYEQYF. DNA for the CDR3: TGTGCCAGCAGCCCCACAACTAGCGGCTACGAGCAGTACTTC.

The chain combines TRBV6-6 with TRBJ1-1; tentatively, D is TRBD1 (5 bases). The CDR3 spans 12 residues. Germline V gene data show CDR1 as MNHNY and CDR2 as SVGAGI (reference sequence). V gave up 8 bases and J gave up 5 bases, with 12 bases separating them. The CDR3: CASDPGVTEAFF. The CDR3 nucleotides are TGTGCCAGCGACCCGGGGGTTACTGAAGCTTTCTTT.

In DNA form, the CDR3 reads TGTGCCAGCAGCGCCGAAACAGGGTCTGATGGCTACACCTTC. It encodes CASSAETGSDGYTF. This chain connects TRBV9 to TRBJ1-2; D perhaps matches TRBD1 (6 bases). Germline V CDR1 and CDR2: SGDLS, YYNGEE. This CDR3 has 14 amino acids. V was shortened by 3 bases and J by 6 bases, with 15 bases between the two germline ends.

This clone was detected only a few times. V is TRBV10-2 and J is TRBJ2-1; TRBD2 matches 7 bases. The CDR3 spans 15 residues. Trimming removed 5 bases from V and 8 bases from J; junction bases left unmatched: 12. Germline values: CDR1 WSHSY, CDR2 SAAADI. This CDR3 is CASSKKTSFNYEQFF. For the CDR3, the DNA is TGCGCCAGCAGTAAGAAGACTAGCTTTAACTATGAGCAGTTCTTC.

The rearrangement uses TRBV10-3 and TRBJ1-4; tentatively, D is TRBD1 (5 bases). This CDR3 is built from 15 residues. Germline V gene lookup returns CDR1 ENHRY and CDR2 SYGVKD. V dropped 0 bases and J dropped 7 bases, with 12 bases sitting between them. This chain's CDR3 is CAISESIGEGEKLFF. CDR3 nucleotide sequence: TGTGCCATCAGTGAGTCGATAGGGGAGGGTGAAAAACTGTTTTTT.

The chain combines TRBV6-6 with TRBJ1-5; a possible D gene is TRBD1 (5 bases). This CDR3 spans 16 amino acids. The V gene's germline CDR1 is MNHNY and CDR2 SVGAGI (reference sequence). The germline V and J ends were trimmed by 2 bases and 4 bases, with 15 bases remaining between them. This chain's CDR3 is CASSYRQNRHNQPQHF. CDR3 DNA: TGTGCCAGCAGTTACCGTCAGAACAGGCATAATCAGCCCCAGCATTTT.

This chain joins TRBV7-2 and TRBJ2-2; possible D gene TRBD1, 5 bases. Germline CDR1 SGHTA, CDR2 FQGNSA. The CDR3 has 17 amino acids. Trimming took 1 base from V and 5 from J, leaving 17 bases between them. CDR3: CASSLGQTYLITGELFF. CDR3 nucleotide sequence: TGTGCCAGCAGCTTAGGACAGACCTACCTAATTACCGGGGAGCTGTTTTTT.

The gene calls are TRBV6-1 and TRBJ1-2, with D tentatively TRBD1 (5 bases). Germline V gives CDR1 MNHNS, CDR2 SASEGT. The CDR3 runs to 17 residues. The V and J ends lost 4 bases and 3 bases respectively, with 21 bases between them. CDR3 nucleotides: TGTGCCAGCAGTGCCCCCAGAATTTGGGGGGTGTACTATGGCTACACCTTC. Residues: CASSAPRIWGVYYGYTF.

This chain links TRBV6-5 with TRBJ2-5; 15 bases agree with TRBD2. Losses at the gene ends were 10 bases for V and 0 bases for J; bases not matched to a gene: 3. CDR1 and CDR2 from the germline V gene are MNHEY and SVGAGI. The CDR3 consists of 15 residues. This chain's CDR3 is CATGLAGGNQETQYF. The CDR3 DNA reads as TGTGCCACTGGACTAGCGGGGGGGAACCAAGAGACCCAGTACTTC.

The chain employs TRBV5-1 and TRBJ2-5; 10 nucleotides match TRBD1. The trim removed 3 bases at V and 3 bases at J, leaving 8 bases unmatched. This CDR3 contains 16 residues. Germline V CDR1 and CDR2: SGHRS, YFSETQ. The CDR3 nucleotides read TGCGCCAGCAGCTCCTCTTCCGGGACAGGGGAAGAGACCCAGTACTTC. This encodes CASSSSSGTGEETQYF.

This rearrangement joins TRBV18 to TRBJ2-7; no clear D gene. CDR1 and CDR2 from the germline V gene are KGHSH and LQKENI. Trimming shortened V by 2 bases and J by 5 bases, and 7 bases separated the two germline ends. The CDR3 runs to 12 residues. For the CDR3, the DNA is TGTGCCAGCTCACCAGAGGTCCACGAGCAGTACTTC. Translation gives CASSPEVHEQYF.

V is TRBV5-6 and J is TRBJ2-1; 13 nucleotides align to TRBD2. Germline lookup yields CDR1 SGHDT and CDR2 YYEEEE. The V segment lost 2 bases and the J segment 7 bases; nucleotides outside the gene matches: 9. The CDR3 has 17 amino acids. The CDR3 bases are TGTGCCAGCAGCTTACCGACTAGCGGGGGGCTGGGAAATGAGCAGTTCTTC. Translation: CASSLPTSGGLGNEQFF.

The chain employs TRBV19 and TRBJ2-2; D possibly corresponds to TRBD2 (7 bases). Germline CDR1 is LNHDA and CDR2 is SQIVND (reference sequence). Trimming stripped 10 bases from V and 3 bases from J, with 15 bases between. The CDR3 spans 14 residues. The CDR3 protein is CATRRGPHTGELFF. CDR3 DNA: TGTGCCACCCGGCGGGGGCCACACACCGGGGAGCTGTTTTTT.

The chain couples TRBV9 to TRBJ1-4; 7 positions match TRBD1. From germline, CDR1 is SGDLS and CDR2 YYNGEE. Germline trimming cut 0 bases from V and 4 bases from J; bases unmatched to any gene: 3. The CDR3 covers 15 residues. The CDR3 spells CASSVGTGHNEKLFF. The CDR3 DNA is TGTGCCAGCAGCGTAGGGACAGGTCATAATGAAAAACTGTTTTTT. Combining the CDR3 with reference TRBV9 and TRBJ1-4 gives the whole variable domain DSGVTQTPKHLITATGQRVTLRCSPRSGDLSVYWYQQSLDQGLQFLIQYYNGEERAKGNILERFSAQQFPDLHSELNLSSLELGDSALYFCASSVGTGHNEKLFFGSGTQLSVL.

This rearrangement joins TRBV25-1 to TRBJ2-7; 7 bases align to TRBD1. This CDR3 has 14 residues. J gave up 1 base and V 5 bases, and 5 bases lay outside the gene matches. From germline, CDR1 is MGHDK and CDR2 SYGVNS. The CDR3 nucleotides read TGTGCCAGCAGTCCCGGGACAGTTTCCTACGAGCAGTACTTC. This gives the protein CASSPGTVSYEQYF.

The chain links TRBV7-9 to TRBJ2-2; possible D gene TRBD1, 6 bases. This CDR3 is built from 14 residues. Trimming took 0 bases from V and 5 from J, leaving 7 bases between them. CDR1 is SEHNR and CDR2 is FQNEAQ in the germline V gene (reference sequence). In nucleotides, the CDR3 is TGTGCCAGCAGCTTAGCAGGGGGAACCGGGGAGCTGTTTTTT. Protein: CASSLAGGTGELFF. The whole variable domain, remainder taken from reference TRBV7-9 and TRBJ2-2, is DTGVSQNPRHKITKRGQNVTFRCDPISEHNRLYWYRQTLGQGPEFLTYFQNEAQLEKSRLLSDRFSAERPKGSFSTLEIQRTEQGDSAMYLCASSLAGGTGELFFGEGSRLTVL.